The clone carrying this T cell receptor beta chain has at least ten counts. The data were taken from a study of regulatory T cells in long-lasting Graves disease. To make TCR beta libraries, researchers used iRepertoire HTBI primers and Arm-PCR of CDR3 regions. TCRdb re-called the multiplex PCR reads with MiXCR, one entry per CDR3 protein. Of about 200,000 distinct CDR3 sequences in the sample, approximately 20% were seen once. CDR3 length equals 15 residues. The germline V gene has CDR1 MDHEN and CDR2 SYDVKM. J gave up 3 bases and V 3 bases, and 7 bases lay outside the gene matches. Time point here: newly diagnosed GD, antithyroid drugs for less than 3 months. From PBMCs, RNA was extracted and then used to make the TCR library.

The clonotype comes from a female donor with Graves disease. Sequenced material: peripheral blood mononuclear cells (PBMCs), taken at new diagnosis, from a patient treated with antithyroid drugs. The genes are TRBV28 and TRBJ1-2, with 7 positions matching TRBD1. The CDR3: CASSFPRQGDYGYTF. Written as DNA, the CDR3 is TGTGCCAGCAGTTTCCCCAGACAGGGCGACTATGGCTACACCTTC.